The 10 T cell receptor beta chains below all came from one sample that was sequenced in a study of T cells after posttransplantation cyclophosphamide. Sequenced by immunoSEQ multiplex PCR; TCRdb stores in-frame clones only, minus some. This table holds tens of thousands of clones, around 91% found once. The sample taken for sequencing was PBMCs. The receptors were sampled from a woman between 50 and 59 years old in good health and a related stem cell transplant donor.

This chain connects TRBV6-1 to TRBJ1-2, with 7 bases aligning to TRBD1. This CDR3 spans 13 amino acids. The germline CDR1 and CDR2 sequences are MNHNS and SASEGT. Trimming removed 3 bases from V and 8 bases from J; junction bases left unmatched: 6. The DNA of the CDR3 is TGTGCCAGCAGTGAGGGACAGCCTTTAGGCTACACCTTC. Amino acid sequence: CASSEGQPLGYTF.

In its sample, this clone was seen a few times. The rearrangement uses TRBV29-1 and TRBJ2-7; D ambiguous. The V and J ends lost 4 bases and 2 bases respectively, with 9 bases between them. CDR3 size: 12 residues. In germline, CDR1 is SQVTM, CDR2 ANQGSEA. CDR3 in amino acids: CSVAYTAYEQYF. As DNA, the CDR3 is TGCAGCGTTGCATACACAGCCTACGAGCAGTACTTC.

The chain uses TRBV11-2 and TRBJ1-1, with a possible D match to TRBD1 (6 bases). The V gene's germline CDR1 is SGHAT and CDR2 FQNNGV. The CDR3 extends over 15 amino acids. The V gene lost 5 bases and the J gene lost 2 bases, with 15 bases spanning the gap. The CDR3 spells CASSRSTGSNTEAFF. CDR3 nucleotides: TGTGCCAGCAGCAGATCGACAGGATCAAACACTGAAGCTTTCTTT.

The V and J genes are TRBV5-6 and TRBJ2-1; D remains ambiguous. CDR1 is SGHDT, CDR2 YYEEEE, per germline. This CDR3 is 14 amino acids long. Trimming took off 0 bases at V and 4 bases at J, with 8 bases between the two ends. The chain's CDR3 is CASSLGRRYNEQFF. CDR3 sequence (DNA): TGTGCCAGCAGCTTGGGAAGGAGATACAATGAGCAGTTCTTC.

This sequence joins TRBV28 and TRBJ1-2, with TRBD1 matching 9 bases. This CDR3 has 15 residues. Trimming removed 6 bases from V and 3 bases from J; junction bases left unmatched: 8. The germline V gene has CDR1 MDHEN and CDR2 SYDVKM. The CDR3 reads CASSLSGQGYYGYTF. In DNA, the CDR3 is TGTGCCAGCAGCCTTTCGGGACAGGGTTACTATGGCTACACCTTC.

CDR3 nucleotide sequence: TGTGCCAGCGGGGACAGGGATCGTGCCGGCTACACCTTC. This gives the protein CASGDRDRAGYTF. The chain has TRBV6-1 and TRBJ1-2, with 9 nucleotides matching TRBD1. Unmatched junction bases numbered 9, after V lost 8 bases and J lost 8 bases. The length of the CDR3 is 13 residues. Germline V lookup: CDR1 MNHNS, CDR2 SASEGT.

V gene TRBV5-1 combines with J gene TRBJ2-1; no definite D call. Per the germline V gene, CDR1 is SGHRS and CDR2 is YFSETQ. V lost 0 bases to trimming and J lost 8 bases, with 18 bases between them. The CDR3 totals 16 residues. The CDR3 loop is CASSLARLDLGDEQFF. The CDR3 region has the DNA TGCGCCAGCAGCTTGGCCCGGCTAGACCTCGGCGATGAGCAGTTCTTC.

The chain couples TRBV28 to TRBJ1-2; D ambiguous. There are 12 residues in the CDR3. Germline lookup yields CDR1 MDHEN and CDR2 SYDVKM. V was trimmed by 7 bases and J by 3 bases, leaving 9 bases between them. The CDR3 DNA sequence: TGTGCCAGCACCATTACTGACTATGGCTACACCTTC. This encodes CASTITDYGYTF.

This clone was detected once. The genes are TRBV28 and TRBJ1-2; 8 nucleotides line up with TRBD1. Germline V gene data show CDR1 as MDHEN and CDR2 as SYDVKM. This CDR3 is 15 amino acids long. The V gene end was trimmed by 2 bases and the J gene end by 7 bases; junction bases not matched to a gene: 9. CDR3 DNA: TGTGCCAGCAGTTTACATCCGGGACAGGACTGTGGCTACACCTTC. Residues: CASSLHPGQDCGYTF.

The chain carries TRBV28 and TRBJ2-3; 13 bases agree with TRBD2. The germline CDR1 and CDR2 sequences are MDHEN and SYDVKM. The V segment lost 5 bases and the J segment 1 base; nucleotides outside the gene matches: 3. The CDR3 has 16 residues. CDR3 residues: CASSPGLAGGTDTQYF. In DNA, the CDR3 is TGTGCCAGCAGTCCCGGACTAGCGGGGGGCACAGATACGCAGTATTTT.